Listed here are 27 T cell receptor beta chains from one sample, sequenced in a study of Ad26.COV2.S vaccination and SARS-CoV-2 variants. The table came from immunoSEQ multiplex PCR; TCRdb's copy has only in-frame clones and leaves some out. The sample includes over 85,000 clones, around 81% seen only once; the top ten take roughly 17%. The sample consisted of peripheral blood, taken after recovery from COVID-19. These receptors came from a human donor who had recovered from COVID-19.

The chain carries TRBV2 and TRBJ2-6; D possibly uses TRBD1 or TRBD2 (5 bases each). The germline V and J ends were trimmed by 5 bases and 2 bases, with 13 bases remaining between them. The CDR3 covers 16 residues. Germline-derived CDR1 and CDR2 are SNHLY and FYNNEI. The CDR3 coding sequence is TGTGCCAGCAGTAGGGACCAAAGCCCTGGGGCCAACGTCCTGACTTTC. Translating it yields CASSRDQSPGANVLTF.

This rearrangement joins TRBV4-1 to TRBJ2-7, with 7 bases identical to TRBD1. This CDR3 region has 17 residues. J was trimmed by 1 base and V by 0 bases; bases with no gene match: 9. Germline CDR1 MGHRA, CDR2 YSYEKL. The CDR3 coding sequence is TGCGCCAGCAGCCAAGAACATACAGGGGTGGGTTCCTACGAGCAGTACTTC. It encodes CASSQEHTGVGSYEQYF.

V usage is TRBV4-1 and J usage is TRBJ1-6; D uncertain. The CDR3 extends over 16 amino acids. V was cut by 4 bases and J by 4 bases, with 14 bases left in between. Germline V gene data show CDR1 as MGHRA and CDR2 as YSYEKL. CDR3 in amino acids: CASSPYTLGYNSPLHF. The CDR3 nucleotides read TGCGCCAGCAGCCCGTACACACTCGGGTATAATTCACCCCTCCACTTT.

The J gene is TRBJ2-1, the V gene TRBV5-1; 8 bases agree with TRBD1. This CDR3 region has 16 residues. V lost 1 base to trimming and J lost 4 bases; unmatched junction nucleotides: 7. CDR1 and CDR2 from the germline V gene are SGHRS and YFSETQ. CDR3 region: CASSLKPGQEYNEQFF. CDR3 DNA sequence: TGCGCCAGCAGCTTGAAACCGGGACAGGAATACAATGAGCAGTTCTTC.

V and J are TRBV2 and TRBJ2-4, with 9 bases that match TRBD1. Trimming at V came to 2 bases and at J to 0 bases, leaving 8 bases not matched to a gene. CDR1 is SNHLY, CDR2 FYNNEI, per germline. The CDR3 spans 18 residues. This chain's CDR3 is CASSESNHRGPAKNIQYF. DNA of the CDR3: TGTGCCAGCAGTGAATCCAACCACAGGGGGCCAGCCAAAAACATTCAGTACTTC.

The chain joins TRBV11-2 to TRBJ1-3; no clear D. The germline V gene encodes CDR1 SGHAT and CDR2 FQNNGV. The CDR3 loop spans 15 amino acids. V lost 5 bases to trimming and J lost 0 bases, with 11 bases between them. The CDR3 sequence: CASSPRTASGNTIYF. CDR3 coding DNA: TGTGCCAGCAGCCCGCGGACGGCCTCTGGAAACACCATATATTTT.

This clone came up once. V is TRBV4-1 and J is TRBJ1-1, with D uncertain. Per the germline V gene, CDR1 is MGHRA and CDR2 is YSYEKL. The CDR3 runs to 14 residues. V lost 3 bases and J lost 7, with 15 bases in between. The CDR3 nucleotides are TGCGCCAGCAGCCAGGCCTATGTAAGGAGTGAAGCTTTCTTT. This sequence encodes CASSQAYVRSEAFF.

The rearrangement joins TRBV11-2 to TRBJ2-7; D possibly corresponds to TRBD2 (6 bases). V gave up 4 bases and J gave up 2 bases, with 9 bases separating them. Germline V CDR1 and CDR2: SGHAT, FQNNGV. This CDR3 comprises 13 residues. In DNA form, the CDR3 reads TGTGCCAGCAGCTCTCCGGGGGCCTACGAGCAGTACTTC. Protein sequence: CASSSPGAYEQYF.

This sequence joins TRBV19 and TRBJ1-5; D remains unclear. Between the trimmed V and J ends, which lost 3 bases and 6 bases, there was a span of 12 bases. Germline V gene sequence: CDR1 LNHDA, CDR2 SQIVND (reference sequence). CDR3 length equals 14 residues. CDR3 region: CASSIEMGSQPQHF. The CDR3 bases are TGTGCCAGTAGTATCGAGATGGGAAGTCAGCCCCAGCATTTT.

CDR3 amino acids: CASSQGQGGATGTDTQYF. CDR3 sequence (DNA): TGTGCCAGCAGCCAGGGCCAAGGGGGGGCTACGGGCACAGATACGCAGTATTTT. This sequence joins TRBV4-2 and TRBJ2-3, with D perhaps matching TRBD2 (7 bases). Trimming left V 3 bases short and J 1 base short, with 20 bases between. Looked up from germline, CDR1 is LGHNA and CDR2 is YNFKEQ. The CDR3 spans 18 residues.

Only a few counts were recorded for this clone. The rearrangement joins TRBV6-5 to TRBJ1-1, with a tentative D call TRBD1 (5 bases). CDR1 is MNHEY and CDR2 is SVGAGI in the germline V gene. CDR3 length: 14 residues. Trimming took 0 bases from V and 10 from J, leaving 15 bases between them. The CDR3 region is CASSYSGTVERAFF. As DNA, the CDR3 is TGTGCCAGCAGTTACTCGGGGACGGTTGAGAGAGCTTTCTTT.

This clone showed up just a few times. This sequence joins TRBV2 and TRBJ1-2; D remains unclear. Germline lookup yields CDR1 SNHLY and CDR2 FYNNEI. The CDR3 consists of 14 residues. V was cut by 4 bases and J by 4 bases, with 13 bases left in between. CDR3 in amino acids: CASSVDQWGYGYTF. CDR3 DNA sequence: TGTGCCAGCAGTGTGGACCAATGGGGCTATGGCTACACCTTC.

The chain has TRBV7-9 and TRBJ2-1; 10 bases are a match to TRBD2. The J segment lost 8 bases and the V segment lost 5 bases, leaving 12 bases of the junction unmatched. CDR1 and CDR2 from the germline V gene are SEHNR and FQNEAQ (reference sequence). There are 16 residues in the CDR3. The CDR3 sequence is CASSPTAVAGGHEQFF. In nucleotides, the CDR3 is TGTGCCAGCAGCCCCACGGCGGTAGCGGGGGGCCATGAGCAGTTCTTC.

The genes are TRBV2 and TRBJ1-2, with 9 positions matching TRBD1. The germline V gene encodes CDR1 SNHLY and CDR2 FYNNEI. V was clipped by 6 bases and J by 5 bases; unmatched bases: 7. CDR3 length equals 14 residues. The CDR3 nucleotides are TGTGCCAGCAGAAAAACAGGGGGCGCATATGGCTACACCTTC. Amino acids: CASRKTGGAYGYTF.

The chain links TRBV5-4 to TRBJ2-3; perhaps TRBD1 as D (6 bases). Germline values: CDR1 SGHNT, CDR2 YYREEE (reference sequence). The CDR3 runs to 14 residues. The germline V and J ends were trimmed by 4 bases and 1 base, with 10 bases remaining between them. The CDR3 region is CASSLDRRTDTQYF. The CDR3, as DNA: TGTGCCAGCAGCCTCGACAGGCGCACAGATACGCAGTATTTT.

The sample holds one count of this clone. The rearrangement links TRBV27 to TRBJ1-2; maybe TRBD1 (6 bases). Germline V gene data show CDR1 as MNHEY and CDR2 as SMNVEV (reference sequence). The V gene lost 6 bases and the J gene lost 2 bases, with 10 bases spanning the gap. The CDR3 loop spans 13 amino acids. DNA for the CDR3: TGTGCCAGCAGGGAAGGGGGGAACTATGGCTACACCTTC. It encodes CASREGGNYGYTF.

V usage is TRBV18 and J usage is TRBJ2-3, with 10 bases fitting TRBD2. There are 17 residues in the CDR3. Germline-derived CDR1 and CDR2 are KGHSH and LQKENI. V lost 3 bases, J lost 4 bases, and 10 bases stayed unmatched. CDR3 region: CASSPSAQRGGSDTQYF. DNA for the CDR3: TGTGCCAGCTCACCCTCTGCTCAGCGGGGGGGCTCAGATACGCAGTATTTT.

There are a few counts of this clone. The V and J genes are TRBV12-5 and TRBJ1-5; 9 nucleotides match TRBD1. V lost 5 bases to trimming and J lost 6 bases; unmatched junction nucleotides: 5. The CDR3 contains 14 residues. Germline assignment: CDR1 LGHNT and CDR2 FRNRAP. DNA for the CDR3: TGTGCTAGTGGTACCGGGACAGGGCGTCAGCCCCAGCATTTT. Translating it yields CASGTGTGRQPQHF.

The rearrangement joins TRBV5-1 to TRBJ2-7; D unresolved. This CDR3 has 13 residues. The germline gives CDR1 SGHRS, CDR2 YFSETQ. V lost 0 bases and J lost 3, with 7 bases in between. The CDR3 DNA follows: TGCGCCAGCAGCTTGGAAGCCCTCTACGAGCAGTACTTC. Translating it yields CASSLEALYEQYF.

This clone was seen a single time. The chain carries TRBV9 and TRBJ2-3; 8 nucleotides match TRBD2. V trimming: 0 bases; J trimming: 6 bases; junction bases outside the gene matches: 9. CDR3 length: 16 amino acids. Germline V CDR1 and CDR2: SGDLS, YYNGEE. The CDR3 DNA sequence: TGTGCCAGCAGCGTAGAGGCGGGGGGTTTTTCGGATACGCAGTATTTT. Translating it yields CASSVEAGGFSDTQYF.

The CDR3 sequence: CASSVAGGGDGYTF. The DNA for the CDR3 is TGTGCCAGCAGCGTAGCAGGAGGGGGCGATGGCTACACCTTC. J is TRBJ1-2 and V is TRBV9; the match to TRBD1 covers 7 bases. The CDR3 loop spans 14 amino acids. Germline values: CDR1 SGDLS, CDR2 YYNGEE. J was trimmed by 6 bases and V by 0 bases; bases with no gene match: 5.

The rearrangement uses TRBV27 and TRBJ2-1; 9 nucleotides match TRBD2. This CDR3 has 15 amino acids. Per the germline V gene, CDR1 is MNHEY and CDR2 is SMNVEV (reference sequence). The V and J ends lost 3 bases and 9 bases, in that order; junction bases with no gene match: 9. CDR3 in amino acids: CASSFWGGGATEQFF. The CDR3 DNA reads TGTGCCAGCAGTTTCTGGGGCGGGGGGGCGACTGAGCAGTTCTTC.

This clone was picked up a small number of times. V gene TRBV6-5 combines with J gene TRBJ1-1, with a weak D call TRBD1 (5 bases). The germline V and J ends were trimmed by 3 bases and 6 bases, with 11 bases remaining between them. Germline V gene sequence: CDR1 MNHEY, CDR2 SVGAGI. This CDR3 has 13 residues. The CDR3 loop is CASSYSGWAEAFF. The CDR3 DNA follows: TGTGCCAGCAGTTATTCAGGGTGGGCTGAAGCTTTCTTT.

This clone was found a few times. The chain combines TRBV30 with TRBJ1-4, with 9 bases lining up with TRBD1. The germline V gene encodes CDR1 GTSNPN and CDR2 SVGIG (reference sequence). The CDR3 has 14 amino acids. V trimming: 5 bases; J trimming: 6 bases; junction bases outside the gene matches: 7. CDR3 sequence (DNA): TGTGCCTGGGGGCGGGACAGGGTGGATGAAAAACTGTTTTTT. Amino acids: CAWGRDRVDEKLFF.

The chain couples TRBV5-6 to TRBJ1-5; no firm D call. Germline CDR1 and CDR2: SGHDT and YYEEEE. This CDR3 is built from 13 residues. Trimming stripped 3 bases from V and 1 base from J, with 5 bases between. The CDR3 region is CASSWRSNQPQHF. DNA of the CDR3: TGTGCCAGCAGCTGGAGAAGCAATCAGCCCCAGCATTTT.

The DNA for the CDR3 is TGTGCCAGCAGCTCCACCAGGGACGAGGCATTCTTT. This translates into CASSSTRDEAFF. The V call is TRBV7-2, the J call TRBJ1-1; D is perhaps TRBD1 (5 bases). The CDR3 has 12 amino acids. The germline V gene has CDR1 SGHTA and CDR2 FQGNSA. The V and J ends lost 4 bases and 14 bases respectively, with 17 bases between them.

The chain couples TRBV2 to TRBJ2-5; D could derive from TRBD1 or TRBD2 (5 bases each). The germline V gene encodes CDR1 SNHLY and CDR2 FYNNEI. This CDR3 region has 15 residues. V was clipped by 2 bases and J by 5 bases, with 15 bases between them. CDR3: CASSENRGSGETQYF. The CDR3, as DNA: TGTGCCAGCAGTGAAAATAGGGGCTCGGGGGAGACCCAGTACTTC. The variable domain in full, completed from reference TRBV2 and TRBJ2-5, reads EPEVTQTPSHQVTQMGQEVILRCVPISNHLYFYWYRQILGQKVEFLVSFYNNEISEKSEIFDDQFSVERPDGSNFTLKIRSTKLEDSAMYFCASSENRGSGETQYFGPGTRLLVL.